This T cell receptor (beta chain) derives from a study of beta chain features in type 1 diabetes. Study at large: Healthy donors resembled patients in age, gender and cell yields. Overall study findings and caveats: Among all four CD4+ subsets, Type 1 diabetes patients had TCRB CDR3s that were moderately but significantly shorter. Sequencing from cDNA could over-represent high-TCR-expressing cells. At VDJ recombination sites, type 1 diabetes patients had fewer insertions and more deleted nucleotides.

The CDR3 totals 13 residues. V lost 5 bases, J lost 2 bases, and 10 bases lay in between. Per the germline V gene, CDR1 is SEHNR and CDR2 is FQNEAQ (reference sequence). Reverse transcription of all isolated RNA meant that expressed TCRB transcripts were sequenced. TCRdb's table, derived via immunoSEQ multiplex PCR, lists solely in-frame clones and lacks some. The sample shows around 500,000 clones, about 10% of them seen only once. A word on this clone: No antigen is known for it.

The sequencing sample was made of naive CD4+ T cells from blood. V gene TRBV7-9 combines with J gene TRBJ2-7, with D perhaps TRBD1 (6 bases). The receptor comes from a woman between 18 and 29 years old in good health. The CDR3 region is CASSLTGAYEQYV. DNA for the CDR3: TGTGCCAGCAGCCTGACAGGAGCCTACGAGCAGTACGTC.